A selection of T cell receptor beta chains follows, all from one sample in a study of blood T cell repertoires in COVID-19. The repertoire was sequenced with immunoSEQ multiplex PCR; TCRdb's copy has only in-frame clones and lacks some. The sample gives approximately 110,000 clones, 92% of which show up once; about 2% is in the top ten. Sequencing was done on a sample of peripheral blood. These TCRs come from a man aged 50 to 59 with COVID-19, enrolled during active disease. Both conserved end residues are part of each CDR3.

CASISHGGRVEKLFF TRBV23-1
CASSVGEYNSPLHF TRBV9
CASSRVPEETQYF TRBV2
CASSAPGQGYEQFF TRBV9
CASSLGTGNNEQFF TRBV5-1
CASRLRGSNQPQHF TRBV28
CASSQVSTGITGELFF TRBV3-1/TRBV3-2
CACLDLATNEKLFF TRBV30
CASFAGDTGELFF TRBV7-9
CAISEPRDQLGYTF TRBV10-3
CASTSGADTQYF TRBV7-2
CASSQDLYNEQFF TRBV4-1
CASSLDLQSYEKLFF TRBV11-2